Listed below are T cell receptor beta chains from one sample, sequenced in a study of regulatory T cells in long-lasting Graves disease. Each CDR3 protein gets one entry after TCRdb re-called the multiplex PCR reads with MiXCR. The sample consists of under 800,000 distinct CDR3 sequences, under 20% of them appearing once. These same data were also listed under a study on T cells in Graves' hyperthyroidism and ophthalmopathy.

Source: peripheral blood mononuclear cells (PBMCs), taken at new diagnosis, from a patient treated with antithyroid drugs. These receptors were taken from a woman aged 25 to 39 with Graves disease. Each CDR3 is given with its conserved first and last residue. D genes are given only for firm matches. Expanded clones get a size class; other rows say once, few or many, or leave the size out.

CDR3 protein	CDR3 DNA	J gene	D gene	clone size	V gene
CSARTDRGLGKLFF	TGCAGTGCTAGAACGGACAGGGGTTTAGGAAAACTGTTTTTT	TRBJ1-4	TRBD1	many	TRBV20-1
CASSVGASGTDTQYF	TGTGCCAGCAGCGTAGGAGCGAGCGGGACAGATACGCAGTATTTT	TRBJ2-3	NA	once	TRBV9
CASSMGLGVGADTQYF	TGTGCCAGTAGTATGGGCCTGGGAGTCGGGGCAGATACGCAGTATTTT	TRBJ2-3	NA	NA	TRBV19
CASSILAGVVQFF	TGTGCCAGCAGCATACTAGCGGGAGTCGTGCAGTTCTTC	TRBJ2-1	TRBD2	NA	TRBV12-3/TRBV12-4
CSARDTGTYEQYF	TGCAGTGCTAGAGATACAGGCACCTACGAGCAGTACTTC	TRBJ2-7	NA	NA	TRBV20-1
CASSESLGFYYGYTF	TGTGCCAGCAGTGAAAGTTTAGGGTTCTACTATGGCTACACCTTC	TRBJ1-2	NA	many	TRBV2
CASSLPGRAGVQYF	TGTGCCAGCAGTTTACCCGGGAGGGCCGGTGTGCAGTACTTC	TRBJ2-7	TRBD2	many	TRBV12-3/TRBV12-4
CASSLGGSRGYTF	TGCGCCAGCAGCTTGGGAGGGTCTCGGGGCTACACCTTC	TRBJ1-2	NA	NA	TRBV5-1
CSARQAVGALNTEAFF	TGCAGTGCCAGGCAGGCAGTGGGGGCCTTGAACACTGAAGCTTTCTTT	TRBJ1-1	NA	many	TRBV20-1
CAWSVQSIGNTIYF	TGTGCCTGGAGTGTACAAAGTATTGGAAACACCATATATTTT	TRBJ1-3	NA	NA	TRBV30
CASSRSRDRSGNTIYF	TGTGCCAGCAGTCGTTCCAGGGACCGCTCTGGAAACACCATATATTTT	TRBJ1-3	NA	many	TRBV6-2/TRBV6-3
CASSLFGPTSTEAFF	TGTGCCAGCAGCTTATTCGGGCCGACCAGCACTGAAGCTTTCTTT	TRBJ1-1	NA	many	TRBV11-1
CAWSVLVRTREGYTF	TGTGCCTGGAGTGTACTCGTAAGGACACGGGAAGGCTACACCTTC	TRBJ1-2	NA	many	TRBV30
CSARTSGDSYEQYF	TGCAGTGCTAGGACTAGCGGGGACTCCTACGAGCAGTACTTC	TRBJ2-7	TRBD2	many	TRBV20-1
CASSFSGRASGELFF	TGTGCCAGCAGCTTTAGCGGGAGGGCCTCCGGGGAGCTGTTTTTT	TRBJ2-2	TRBD2	few	TRBV7-2
CAWSTTGELFF	TGTGCCTGGAGTACTACCGGGGAGCTGTTTTTT	TRBJ2-2	NA	NA	TRBV30
CATSSRPTTPENRESYEQYF	TGTGCCACCTCGTCCCGGCCCACAACGCCAGAGAACAGGGAGAGTTACGAGCAGTACTTC	TRBJ2-7	NA	few	TRBV27
CATWTGGSGANVLTF	TGTGCCACCTGGACAGGGGGGTCTGGGGCCAACGTCCTGACTTTC	TRBJ2-6	TRBD1	NA	TRBV6-2/TRBV6-3
CASSFLERALGTF	TGTGCCAGCAGTTTTTTGGAACGCGCCTTGGGCACCTTC	TRBJ1-2	NA	many	TRBV12-3/TRBV12-4
CASRLTGTGVGEQYF	TGTGCCAGCAGGTTAACCGGGACAGGGGTTGGCGAGCAGTACTTC	TRBJ2-7	TRBD1	many	TRBV12-3/TRBV12-4
CASSEAGYEQYF	TGTGCCAGCAGTGAAGCGGGCTACGAGCAGTACTTC	TRBJ2-7	NA	many	TRBV2